This T cell receptor beta chain derives from a study of Graves' ophthalmopathy and Graves' hyperthyroidism. The authors amplified TCR beta CDR3 regions, and they did so from RNA transcripts for repertoire sequencing. HTBI primers served in a first-round RT-PCR, which a second-round multiplex PCR followed. TCRdb re-derived calls from the multiplex PCR reads in MiXCR, one entry per CDR3 protein. The data show 200,000 to 250,000 distinct CDR3 sequences, around 45% seen once. This clonotype was observed many times. Its specificity is not known. Findings of the study overall: Blood samples also showed most expanded thyroid clonotypes exceeding 0.001 frequency. A 13-signature model separated ophthalmopathy from stable hyperthyroidism, reaching approximately 88% sensitivity and 75% to 83% specificity cross-validated.

The CDR3 has 14 amino acids. V lost 2 bases and J lost 8; bases outside the gene matches: 8. From germline, CDR1 is MNHEY and CDR2 SVGAGI. The source of this sequence is an adult man with Graves' ophthalmopathy. Sample: peripheral blood. J is TRBJ1-2 and V is TRBV6-5; TRBD1 agrees at 7 bases. The CDR3 is CASSYRTGVSGYTF. In DNA form, the CDR3 reads TGTGCCAGCAGTTACCGGACAGGTGTGAGCGGCTACACCTTC.